One and the same sample provided the 4 T cell receptor beta chains below, sequenced in a study of cytomegalovirus exposure and HLA in healthy donors. It was with 60 Vbeta and 13 Jbeta primers that the PCR ran. Only in-frame clones appear in the TCRdb table, and some are missing; sequencing was by immunoSEQ multiplex PCR. The sample consists of about 160,000 clones, about 77% of them appearing once. Input material: PBMCs. The source of these receptors is a woman between 45 and 60 years old in good health and CMV-seronegative.

This chain uses TRBV5-1 with TRBJ1-1; TRBD1 is a possible D gene (5 bases). CDR1 is SGHRS, CDR2 YFSETQ, per germline. The CDR3 covers 13 residues. Trimming pared 3 bases from V and 1 base from J, leaving 7 bases between. CDR3: CASSSTGNTEAFF. DNA of the CDR3: TGCGCCAGCAGCTCAACAGGGAACACTGAAGCTTTCTTT. Looking up the rest from reference TRBV5-1 and TRBJ1-1 gives the full variable domain: KAGVTQTPRYLIKTRGQQVTLSCSPISGHRSVSWYQQTPGQGLQFLFEYFSETQRNKGNFPGRFSGRQFSNSRSEMNVSTLELGDSALYLCASSSTGNTEAFFGQGTRLTVV.

This clone occurred a few times. This rearrangement joins TRBV5-4 to TRBJ1-1; D might be TRBD1 (5 bases). CDR1 and CDR2 (germline): SGHNT, YYREEE (reference sequence). This CDR3 comprises 15 residues. V shed 0 bases and J shed 3 bases, with 12 bases lying between them. The CDR3 DNA reads TGTGCCAGCAGCTTGGGGGGGGTTCGGCACACTGAAGCTTTCTTT. The encoded protein is CASSLGGVRHTEAFF.

The chain links TRBV28 to TRBJ2-7; D may be TRBD1 (6 bases). Trimming took 6 bases from V and 3 from J, leaving 9 bases between them. CDR3 size: 12 residues. Germline CDR1 reads MDHEN; CDR2 reads SYDVKM. For the CDR3, the DNA is TGTGCCAGCAGACAGGGAAACTACGAGCAGTACTTC. Translation: CASRQGNYEQYF.

This chain connects TRBV5-3 to TRBJ1-4, with 9 bases lining up with TRBD1. TRBV5-3 is labeled an ORF, and its function is uncertain. This CDR3 has 13 amino acids. V lost 8 bases to trimming and J lost 5 bases; unmatched junction nucleotides: 4. The CDR3 DNA sequence: TGTGCCAGCTCCGGGACAGGGAATGAAAAACTGTTTTTT. Residues: CASSGTGNEKLFF.